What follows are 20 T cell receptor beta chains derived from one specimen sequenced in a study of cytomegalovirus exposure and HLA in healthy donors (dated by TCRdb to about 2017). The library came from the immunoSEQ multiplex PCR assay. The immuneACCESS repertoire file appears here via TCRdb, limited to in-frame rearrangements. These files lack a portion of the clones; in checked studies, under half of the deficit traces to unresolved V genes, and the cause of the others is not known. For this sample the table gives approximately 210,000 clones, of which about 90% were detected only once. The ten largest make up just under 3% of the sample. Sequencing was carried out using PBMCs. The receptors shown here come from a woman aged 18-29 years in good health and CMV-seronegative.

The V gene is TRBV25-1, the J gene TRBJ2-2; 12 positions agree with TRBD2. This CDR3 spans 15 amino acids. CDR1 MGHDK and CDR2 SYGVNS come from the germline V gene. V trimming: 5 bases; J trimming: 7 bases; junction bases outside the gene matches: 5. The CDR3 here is CASSQLAGGGGELFF. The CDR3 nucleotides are TGTGCCAGCAGTCAACTAGCGGGAGGTGGCGGGGAGCTGTTTTTT. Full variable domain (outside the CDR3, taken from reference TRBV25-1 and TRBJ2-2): EADIYQTPRYLVIGTGKKITLECSQTMGHDKMYWYQQDPGMELHLIHYSYGVNSTEKGDLSSESTVSRIRTEHFPLTLESARPSHTSQYLCASSQLAGGGGELFFGEGSRLTVL.

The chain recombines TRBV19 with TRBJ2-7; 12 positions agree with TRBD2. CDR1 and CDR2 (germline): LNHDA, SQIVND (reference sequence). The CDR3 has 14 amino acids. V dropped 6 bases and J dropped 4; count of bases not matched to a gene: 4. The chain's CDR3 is CASSGLAGPYEQYF. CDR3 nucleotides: TGTGCCAGTAGCGGACTAGCGGGACCGTACGAGCAGTACTTC. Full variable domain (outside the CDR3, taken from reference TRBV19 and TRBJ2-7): DGGITQSPKYLFRKEGQNVTLSCEQNLNHDAMYWYRQDPGQGLRLIYYSQIVNDFQKGDIAEGYSVSREKKESFPLTVTSAQKNPTAFYLCASSGLAGPYEQYFGPGTRLTVT.

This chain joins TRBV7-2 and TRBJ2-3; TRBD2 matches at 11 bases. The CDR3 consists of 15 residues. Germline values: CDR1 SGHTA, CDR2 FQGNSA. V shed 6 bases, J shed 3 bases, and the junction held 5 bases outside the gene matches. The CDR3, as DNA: TGTGCCAGCAGGCTTAGCGGGAGGGGGACAGATACGCAGTATTTT. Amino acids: CASRLSGRGTDTQYF.

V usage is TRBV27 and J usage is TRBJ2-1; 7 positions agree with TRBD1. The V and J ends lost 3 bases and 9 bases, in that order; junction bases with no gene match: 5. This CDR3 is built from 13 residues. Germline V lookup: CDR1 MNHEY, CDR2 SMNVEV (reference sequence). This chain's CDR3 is CASSFRQGGEQFF. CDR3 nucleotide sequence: TGTGCCAGCAGTTTTAGACAGGGCGGTGAGCAGTTCTTC.

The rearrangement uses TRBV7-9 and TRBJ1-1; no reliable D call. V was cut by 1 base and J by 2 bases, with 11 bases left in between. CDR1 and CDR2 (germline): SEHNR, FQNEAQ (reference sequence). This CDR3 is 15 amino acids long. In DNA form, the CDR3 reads TGTGCCAGCAGCTTAGGGGCTGGCATCAACACTGAAGCTTTCTTT. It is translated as CASSLGAGINTEAFF.

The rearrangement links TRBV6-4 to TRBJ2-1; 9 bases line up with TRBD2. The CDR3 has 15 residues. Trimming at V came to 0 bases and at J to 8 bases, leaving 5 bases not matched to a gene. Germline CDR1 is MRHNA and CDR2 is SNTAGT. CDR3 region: CASSDSSGSTDEQFF. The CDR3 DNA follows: TGTGCCAGCAGTGACTCTAGCGGGAGCACCGATGAGCAGTTCTTC.

CDR3 nucleotides: TGTGCCAGCAGTAGACAGCTGACCTATGGCTACACCTTC. It translates to CASSRQLTYGYTF. The gene calls are TRBV6-5 and TRBJ1-2, with D possibly being TRBD1 (5 bases). The V end lost 5 bases, the J end lost 4 bases, and 11 bases lay between the germline ends. Germline CDR1 and CDR2: MNHEY and SVGAGI. This CDR3 region has 13 residues.

CDR3: CSVETGVTEAFF. CDR3 coding DNA: TGCAGCGTGGAGACAGGGGTGACTGAAGCTTTCTTT. The chain recombines TRBV29-1 with TRBJ1-1, with 8 bases aligning to TRBD1. With 6 bases clipped from V and 5 bases from J, the junction kept 5 bases outside the gene matches. Germline CDR1 is SQVTM and CDR2 is ANQGSEA. The length of the CDR3 is 12 residues. Full variable domain (rest looked up from reference TRBV29-1 and TRBJ1-1): SAVISQKPSRDICQRGTSLTIQCQVDSQVTMMFWYRQQPGQSLTLIATANQGSEATYESGFVIDKFPISRPNLTFSTLTVSNMSPEDSSIYLCSVETGVTEAFFGQGTRLTVV.

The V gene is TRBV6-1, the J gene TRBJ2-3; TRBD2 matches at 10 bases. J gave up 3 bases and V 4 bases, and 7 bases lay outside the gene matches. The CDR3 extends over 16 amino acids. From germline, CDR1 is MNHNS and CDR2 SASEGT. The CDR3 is CASSGSSGRFTDTQYF. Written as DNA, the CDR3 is TGTGCCAGCAGTGGCTCTAGCGGGAGATTTACAGATACGCAGTATTTT.

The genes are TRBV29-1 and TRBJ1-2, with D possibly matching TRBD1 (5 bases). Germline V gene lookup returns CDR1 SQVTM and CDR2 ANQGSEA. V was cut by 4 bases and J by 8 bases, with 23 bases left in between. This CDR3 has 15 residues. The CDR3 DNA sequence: TGCAGCGTTGGGCGGGGGGAACAAACGGGCGTGGGCTACACCTTC. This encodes CSVGRGEQTGVGYTF.

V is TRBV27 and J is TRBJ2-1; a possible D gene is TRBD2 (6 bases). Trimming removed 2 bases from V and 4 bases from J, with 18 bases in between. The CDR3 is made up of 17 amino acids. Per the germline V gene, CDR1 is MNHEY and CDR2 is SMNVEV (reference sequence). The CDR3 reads CASSLGTSRFGYNEQFF. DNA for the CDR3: TGTGCCAGCAGTTTAGGAACTAGCCGCTTTGGGTACAATGAGCAGTTCTTC.

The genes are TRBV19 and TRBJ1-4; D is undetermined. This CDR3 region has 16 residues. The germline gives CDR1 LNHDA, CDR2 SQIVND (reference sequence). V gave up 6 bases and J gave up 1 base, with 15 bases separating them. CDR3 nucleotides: TGTGCCAGTAGGGGCCGTCTAGCGGGAACTAATGAAAAACTGTTTTTT. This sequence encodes CASRGRLAGTNEKLFF.

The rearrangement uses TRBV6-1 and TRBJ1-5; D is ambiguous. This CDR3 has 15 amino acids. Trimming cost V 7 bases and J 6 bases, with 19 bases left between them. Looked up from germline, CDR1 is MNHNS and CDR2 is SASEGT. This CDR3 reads CASIRRSETTQPQHF. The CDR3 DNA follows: TGTGCCAGCATCCGAAGATCTGAGACAACTCAGCCCCAGCATTTT.

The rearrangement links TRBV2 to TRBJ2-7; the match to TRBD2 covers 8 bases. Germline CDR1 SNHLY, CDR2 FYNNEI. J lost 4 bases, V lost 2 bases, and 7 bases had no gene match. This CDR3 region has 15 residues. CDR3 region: CASSESASGLYEQYF. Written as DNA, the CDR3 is TGTGCCAGCAGTGAATCGGCTAGCGGGTTATACGAGCAGTACTTC.

CDR3 bases: TGCGCCAGCAGCTTGGACGGCTCTGGGGCCAACGTCCTGACTTTC. Its protein is CASSLDGSGANVLTF. V and J are TRBV5-1 and TRBJ2-6; D not resolved. V lost 0 bases, J lost 0 bases, and 4 bases lay in between. Germline assignment: CDR1 SGHRS and CDR2 YFSETQ. The CDR3 is made up of 15 amino acids.

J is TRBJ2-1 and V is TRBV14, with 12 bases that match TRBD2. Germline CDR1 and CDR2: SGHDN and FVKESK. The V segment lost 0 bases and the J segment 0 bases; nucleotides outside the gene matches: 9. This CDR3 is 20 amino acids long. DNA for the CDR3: TGTGCCAGCAGCCAAGATTTCCTAGCGGGAGGGACGAGCTCCTACAATGAGCAGTTCTTC. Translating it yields CASSQDFLAGGTSSYNEQFF.

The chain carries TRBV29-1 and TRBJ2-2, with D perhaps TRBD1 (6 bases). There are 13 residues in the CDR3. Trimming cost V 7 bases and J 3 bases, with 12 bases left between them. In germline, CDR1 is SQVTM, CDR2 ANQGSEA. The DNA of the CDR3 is TGCAGCGCCTCGACAGGACACACCGGGGAGCTGTTTTTT. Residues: CSASTGHTGELFF.

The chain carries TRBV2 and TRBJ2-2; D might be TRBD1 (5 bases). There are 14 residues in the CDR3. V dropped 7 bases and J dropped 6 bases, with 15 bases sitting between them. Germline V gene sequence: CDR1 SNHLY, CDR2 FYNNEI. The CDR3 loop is CASISQGGAGELFF. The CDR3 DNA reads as TGTGCCAGCATTAGCCAGGGTGGGGCCGGGGAGCTGTTTTTT.

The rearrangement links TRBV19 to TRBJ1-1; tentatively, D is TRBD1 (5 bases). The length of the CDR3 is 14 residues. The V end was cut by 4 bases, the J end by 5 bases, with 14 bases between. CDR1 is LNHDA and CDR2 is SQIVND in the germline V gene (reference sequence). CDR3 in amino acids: CASSNYAGLTEAFF. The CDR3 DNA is TGTGCCAGTAGTAATTATGCGGGGCTGACTGAAGCTTTCTTT. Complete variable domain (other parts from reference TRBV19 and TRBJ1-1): DGGITQSPKYLFRKEGQNVTLSCEQNLNHDAMYWYRQDPGQGLRLIYYSQIVNDFQKGDIAEGYSVSREKKESFPLTVTSAQKNPTAFYLCASSNYAGLTEAFFGQGTRLTVV.

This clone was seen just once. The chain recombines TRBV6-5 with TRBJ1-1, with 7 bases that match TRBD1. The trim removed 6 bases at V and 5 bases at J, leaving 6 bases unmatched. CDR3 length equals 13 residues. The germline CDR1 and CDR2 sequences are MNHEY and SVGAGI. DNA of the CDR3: TGTGCCAGCAGCCCCGGACAGGCAACTGAAGCTTTCTTT. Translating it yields CASSPGQATEAFF.